The rows below give T cell receptor beta chains drawn from one sample of a study of blood T cell repertoires in COVID-19. Sequencing was performed with immunoSEQ multiplex PCR; in TCRdb, only in-frame clones are kept and a portion is missing. The data contain 250,000 to 350,000 clones, 90% of them singletons. Source material: PBMCs or T cells enriched from blood (not recorded which). The receptors here all came from a woman aged 18-29 years with acute COVID-19. Each CDR3 is given with its conserved first and last residue. Each record gives: clone size, D gene, J gene, V gene, CDR3 DNA, CDR3 protein. D genes are given only for firm matches. For some rows the clone size is stated as once, few or many, or as a class when expanded; others skip it.

clone_size: once
d_call: -
j_call: TRBJ2-7
v_call: TRBV5-1
cdr3_nt: TGCGCCAGCAGCTTTGACAGGCACTACGAGCAGTACTTC
cdr3_aa: CASSFDRHYEQYF

clone_size: -
d_call: -
j_call: TRBJ2-7
v_call: TRBV3-1/TRBV3-2
cdr3_nt: TGTGCCAGCAGCCAAAATAGTACGGTAAGGGGCTGGTACGGGGAGCAGTACTTC
cdr3_aa: CASSQNSTVRGWYGEQYF

clone_size: -
d_call: -
j_call: TRBJ1-3
v_call: TRBV3-1/TRBV3-2
cdr3_nt: TGTGCCAGCAGCCAAGGACCGACAGTTGGAAACACCATATATTTT
cdr3_aa: CASSQGPTVGNTIYF

clone_size: few
d_call: -
j_call: TRBJ2-3
v_call: TRBV5-1
cdr3_nt: TGCGCCAGCAGGATACGCGGAGAGTACACAGATACGCAGTATTTT
cdr3_aa: CASRIRGEYTDTQYF

clone_size: -
d_call: -
j_call: TRBJ1-4
v_call: TRBV28
cdr3_nt: TGTGCCAGCAGTTTAGAGGGATGGGGGGGACTGTTTTTT
cdr3_aa: CASSLEGWGGLFF

clone_size: -
d_call: -
j_call: TRBJ2-5
v_call: TRBV11-2
cdr3_nt: TGTGCCAGCAGCCGCCGAGACGGGGGAGAGACCCAGTACTTC
cdr3_aa: CASSRRDGGETQYF

clone_size: -
d_call: TRBD2
j_call: TRBJ2-5
v_call: TRBV24-1
cdr3_nt: TGTGCCACCAGTGATTTGCTTGGGGGGGGAGAGACCCAGTACTTC
cdr3_aa: CATSDLLGGGETQYF

clone_size: once
d_call: TRBD2
j_call: TRBJ2-1
v_call: TRBV6-1
cdr3_nt: TGTGCCAGCAGTGTGAATAGCGGGAGGGCCGGAGGCAATGAGCAGTTCTTC
cdr3_aa: CASSVNSGRAGGNEQFF

clone_size: -
d_call: TRBD2
j_call: TRBJ2-1
v_call: TRBV7-6
cdr3_nt: TGTGCCAGCAGCCTCCTTGACGGTCCGGGAGGCTACAATGAGCAGTTCTTC
cdr3_aa: CASSLLDGPGGYNEQFF

clone_size: -
d_call: TRBD2
j_call: TRBJ2-1
v_call: TRBV9
cdr3_nt: TGTGCCAGCAGCGTAGGCGGGAGGGCCATGAATGAGCAGTTCTTC
cdr3_aa: CASSVGGRAMNEQFF

clone_size: -
d_call: TRBD1
j_call: TRBJ2-5
v_call: TRBV18
cdr3_nt: TGTGCCAGCTCACCGTACCTACAGGGGGCTGAGGAGACCCAGTACTTC
cdr3_aa: CASSPYLQGAEETQYF

clone_size: few
d_call: TRBD1
j_call: TRBJ1-5
v_call: TRBV28
cdr3_nt: TGTGCCAGCAGTTTTTTGGGACAGGGGAGTTTTGGGGCCAATCAGCCCCAGCATTTT
cdr3_aa: CASSFLGQGSFGANQPQHF

clone_size: -
d_call: -
j_call: TRBJ1-2
v_call: TRBV4-2
cdr3_nt: TGTGCCAGCAGCCAGGGGATGGAACAGGGTTATGGCTACACCTTC
cdr3_aa: CASSQGMEQGYGYTF

clone_size: -
d_call: TRBD1
j_call: TRBJ2-3
v_call: TRBV5-1
cdr3_nt: TGCGCCAGCAGGGACAGGGGCTCCACAGATACGCAGTATTTT
cdr3_aa: CASRDRGSTDTQYF

clone_size: -
d_call: -
j_call: TRBJ2-7
v_call: TRBV6-5
cdr3_nt: TGTGCCAGTGGCGCAGGGAACAGCTTCTACGAGCAGTACTTC
cdr3_aa: CASGAGNSFYEQYF

clone_size: -
d_call: TRBD2
j_call: TRBJ2-5
v_call: TRBV9
cdr3_nt: TGTGCCAGCAGCGTAAGCGGGGTGGAGACCCAGTACTTC
cdr3_aa: CASSVSGVETQYF

clone_size: -
d_call: -
j_call: TRBJ2-7
v_call: TRBV6-5
cdr3_nt: TGTGCCAGCAGTTACTCCTCCGACAGGTGCTACGAGCAGTACTTC
cdr3_aa: CASSYSSDRCYEQYF

clone_size: -
d_call: -
j_call: TRBJ1-1
v_call: TRBV6-5
cdr3_nt: TGTGCCAGCAGTTACTGGGTCATGGGGCGCGTCAGCTTT
cdr3_aa: CASSYWVMGRVSF

clone_size: -
d_call: -
j_call: TRBJ1-2
v_call: TRBV27
cdr3_nt: TGTGCCAGCAGTTTATTTGGGCAGGACTATGGCTACACCTTC
cdr3_aa: CASSLFGQDYGYTF

clone_size: -
d_call: -
j_call: TRBJ1-1
v_call: TRBV21-1
cdr3_nt: TGTGCCAGCAGCAAAGGGGCCCTAATCAACACTGAAGCTTTCTTT
cdr3_aa: CASSKGALINTEAFF

clone_size: -
d_call: TRBD1
j_call: TRBJ2-7
v_call: TRBV7-2
cdr3_nt: TGTGCCAGCAGCTTCCAGGGGGCCGACTACGAGCAGTACTTC
cdr3_aa: CASSFQGADYEQYF

clone_size: -
d_call: TRBD2
j_call: TRBJ2-3
v_call: TRBV2
cdr3_nt: TGTGCCAGCAGTCGGGGCGGGGGACTCACAGATACGCAGTATTTT
cdr3_aa: CASSRGGGLTDTQYF

clone_size: -
d_call: -
j_call: TRBJ1-2
v_call: TRBV6-1
cdr3_nt: TGTGCCAGCAGTGACCGGGACACCCTATCCCCCTATGGCTACACCTTC
cdr3_aa: CASSDRDTLSPYGYTF

clone_size: -
d_call: TRBD1
j_call: TRBJ1-1
v_call: TRBV28
cdr3_nt: TGTGCCAGCAGTTTAGATGGACAGGGGACCCTGAACACTGAAGCTTTCTTT
cdr3_aa: CASSLDGQGTLNTEAFF

clone_size: few
d_call: -
j_call: TRBJ1-1
v_call: TRBV18
cdr3_nt: TGTGCCAGCTCACCCCAGGGGTTGGACACTGAAGCTTTCTTT
cdr3_aa: CASSPQGLDTEAFF

clone_size: -
d_call: -
j_call: TRBJ2-1
v_call: TRBV30
cdr3_nt: TGTGCCTGGGGGGCCGCGCGCAGGGAAAGGTACAATGAGCAGTTCTTC
cdr3_aa: CAWGAARRERYNEQFF

clone_size: -
d_call: TRBD2
j_call: TRBJ2-3
v_call: TRBV6-2/TRBV6-3
cdr3_nt: TGTGCCAGCAGTTACCGGCGGGAGGGCCGGGATACGCAGTATTTT
cdr3_aa: CASSYRREGRDTQYF

clone_size: -
d_call: TRBD1
j_call: TRBJ2-1
v_call: TRBV11-2
cdr3_nt: TGTGCCAGCAGCTTAGGGGTCAGTACATGGGACAGGGGATACAATGAGCAGTTCTTC
cdr3_aa: CASSLGVSTWDRGYNEQFF

clone_size: -
d_call: -
j_call: TRBJ1-1
v_call: TRBV29-1
cdr3_nt: TGCAGCGTCATAAAACAGGGATACATGAACACTGAAGCTTTCTTT
cdr3_aa: CSVIKQGYMNTEAFF

clone_size: -
d_call: -
j_call: TRBJ2-5
v_call: TRBV1
cdr3_nt: TGCACCAACAGACTAGTTGGATTCCAAGAGACCCAGTACTTC
cdr3_aa: CTNRLVGFQETQYF

clone_size: -
d_call: -
j_call: TRBJ1-1
v_call: TRBV6-5
cdr3_nt: TGTGCCAGCAGTTACTCAGGGGATATGAACACTGAAGCTTTCTTT
cdr3_aa: CASSYSGDMNTEAFF

clone_size: -
d_call: TRBD1
j_call: TRBJ1-6
v_call: TRBV19
cdr3_nt: TGTGCCAGTAGTACAACAGGGGATTCACCCCTCCACTTT
cdr3_aa: CASSTTGDSPLHF

clone_size: -
d_call: -
j_call: TRBJ2-7
v_call: TRBV3-1/TRBV3-2
cdr3_nt: TGTGCCAGCAGCCAAGGGAGGATCAGCTCCTACGAGCAGTACTTC
cdr3_aa: CASSQGRISSYEQYF